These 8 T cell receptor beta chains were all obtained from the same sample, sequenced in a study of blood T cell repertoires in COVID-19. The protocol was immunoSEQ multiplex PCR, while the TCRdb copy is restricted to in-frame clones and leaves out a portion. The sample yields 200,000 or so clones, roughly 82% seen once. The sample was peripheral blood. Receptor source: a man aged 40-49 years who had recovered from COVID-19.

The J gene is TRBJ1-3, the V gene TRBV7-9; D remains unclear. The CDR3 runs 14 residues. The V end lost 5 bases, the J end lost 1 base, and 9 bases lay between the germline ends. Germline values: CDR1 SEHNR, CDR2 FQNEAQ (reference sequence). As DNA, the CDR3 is TGTGCCAGCAGCCCGGTACTTTCTGGAAACACCATATATTTT. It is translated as CASSPVLSGNTIYF.

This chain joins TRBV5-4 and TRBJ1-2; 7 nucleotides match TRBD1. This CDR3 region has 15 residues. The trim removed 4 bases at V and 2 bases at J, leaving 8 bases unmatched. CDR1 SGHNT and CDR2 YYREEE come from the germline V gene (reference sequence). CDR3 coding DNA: TGTGCCAGCAGCGTACGACAGGGTGGAAACTATGGCTACACCTTC. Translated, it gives CASSVRQGGNYGYTF.

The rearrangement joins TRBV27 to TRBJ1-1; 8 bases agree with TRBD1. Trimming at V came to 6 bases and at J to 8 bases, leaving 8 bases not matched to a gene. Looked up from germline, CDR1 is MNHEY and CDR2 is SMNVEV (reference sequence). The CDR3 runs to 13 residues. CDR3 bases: TGTGCCAGCAGAAACAGGGGGGGGTTCGAAGCTTTCTTT. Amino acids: CASRNRGGFEAFF.

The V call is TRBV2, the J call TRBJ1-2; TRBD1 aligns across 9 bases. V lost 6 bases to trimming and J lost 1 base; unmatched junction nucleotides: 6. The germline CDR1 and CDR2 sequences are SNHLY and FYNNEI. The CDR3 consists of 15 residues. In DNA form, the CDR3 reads TGTGCCAGCAGGGCGGGACAGGGAGATAACTATGGCTACACCTTC. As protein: CASRAGQGDNYGYTF.

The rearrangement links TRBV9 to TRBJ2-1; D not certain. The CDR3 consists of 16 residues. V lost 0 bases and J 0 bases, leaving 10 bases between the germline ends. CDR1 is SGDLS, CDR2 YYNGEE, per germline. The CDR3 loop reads CASSVDLRSSYNEQFF. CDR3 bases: TGTGCCAGCAGCGTAGATCTCAGAAGCTCCTACAATGAGCAGTTCTTC.

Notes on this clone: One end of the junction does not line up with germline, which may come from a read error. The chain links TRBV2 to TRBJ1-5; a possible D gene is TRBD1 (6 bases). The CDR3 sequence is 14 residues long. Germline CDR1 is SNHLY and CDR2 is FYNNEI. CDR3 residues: CASREGQFNQPQHF. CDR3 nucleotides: TGTGCCAGCAGGGAAGGACAGTTCAATCAGCCCCAGCATTTT. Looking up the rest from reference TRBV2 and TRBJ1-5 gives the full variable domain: EPEVTQTPSHQVTQMGQEVILRCVPISNHLYFYWYRQILGQKVEFLVSFYNNEISEKSEIFDDQFSVERPDGSNFTLKIRSTKLEDSAMYFCASREGQFNQPQHFGDGTRLSIL.

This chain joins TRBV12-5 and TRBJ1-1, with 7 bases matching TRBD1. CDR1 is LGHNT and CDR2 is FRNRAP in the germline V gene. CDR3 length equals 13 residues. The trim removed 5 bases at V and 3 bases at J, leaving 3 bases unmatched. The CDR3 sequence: CASGPGGHTEAFF. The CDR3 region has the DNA TGTGCTAGTGGTCCAGGGGGTCACACTGAAGCTTTCTTT. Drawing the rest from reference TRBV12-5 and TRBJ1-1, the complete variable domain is DARVTQTPRHKVTEMGQEVTMRCQPILGHNTVFWYRQTMMQGLELLAYFRNRAPLDDSGMPKDRFSAEMPDATLATLKIQPSEPRDSAVYFCASGPGGHTEAFFGQGTRLTVV.

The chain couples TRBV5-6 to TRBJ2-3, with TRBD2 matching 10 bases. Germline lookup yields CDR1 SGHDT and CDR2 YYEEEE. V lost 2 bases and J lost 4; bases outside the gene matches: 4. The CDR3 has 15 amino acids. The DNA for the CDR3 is TGTGCCAGCAGCTTAACTAGCGGGAACGCAGATACGCAGTATTTT. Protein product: CASSLTSGNADTQYF. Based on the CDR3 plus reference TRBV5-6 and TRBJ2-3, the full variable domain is DAGVTQSPTHLIKTRGQQVTLRCSPKSGHDTVSWYQQALGQGPQFIFQYYEEEERQRGNFPDRFSGHQFPNYSSELNVNALLLGDSALYLCASSLTSGNADTQYFGPGTRLTVL.